The 13 T cell receptor beta chains below were found in one sample sequenced in a study of Ad26.COV2.S vaccination and SARS-CoV-2 variants. Profiling relied on immunoSEQ multiplex PCR, and the TCRdb table lists in-frame clones only, not all of them. This sample has approximately 420,000 clones, with less than 90% found just once. Indicated treatment: approximately 18 received Ad26.COV2.S at low or high dose, single or two shots; about 5 received placebo; per-sample allocation not given. Day 63 after the first injection of vaccine or placebo was the sampling time. Here the sequenced sample was peripheral blood, taken in a trial of Ad26.COV2.S vaccine versus placebo. Every receptor here comes from a person aged 18-65 years who received the Ad26.COV2.S COVID-19 vaccine or a placebo.

The chain links TRBV4-3 to TRBJ2-1; D unresolved. With 1 base removed from V and 3 bases from J, the gap between germline ends came to 7 bases. The CDR3 has 14 residues. CDR1 and CDR2 (germline): LGHNA, YSLEER. Here the CDR3 reads CASSQVKGYNEQFF. The CDR3 region has the DNA TGCGCCAGCAGCCAAGTCAAGGGCTACAATGAGCAGTTCTTC.

This chain links TRBV5-1 with TRBJ1-2, with D possibly being TRBD1 (5 bases). With 1 base removed from V and 8 bases from J, the gap between germline ends came to 15 bases. The CDR3 consists of 14 residues. CDR1 and CDR2 from the germline V gene are SGHRS and YFSETQ. The CDR3 here is CASSLTGDWGGYTF. In DNA form, the CDR3 reads TGCGCCAGCAGCTTGACGGGGGATTGGGGAGGCTACACCTTC.

The CDR3 nucleotides read TGTGCCAGTAGTATAGATCCCGGACAGGGAGAAACGGGGGAGCTGTTTTTT. It encodes CASSIDPGQGETGELFF. The chain links TRBV19 to TRBJ2-2; TRBD1 aligns across 8 bases. The CDR3 is 17 amino acids. CDR1 LNHDA and CDR2 SQIVND come from the germline V gene (reference sequence). V lost 0 bases to trimming and J lost 8 bases; unmatched junction nucleotides: 11. Combining the CDR3 with reference TRBV19 and TRBJ2-2 gives the whole variable domain DGGITQSPKYLFRKEGQNVTLSCEQNLNHDAMYWYRQDPGQGLRLIYYSQIVNDFQKGDIAEGYSVSREKKESFPLTVTSAQKNPTAFYLCASSIDPGQGETGELFFGEGSRLTVL.

V usage is TRBV5-4 and J usage is TRBJ1-3; D unresolved. There are 15 residues in the CDR3. Germline loops: CDR1 SGHNT, CDR2 YYREEE (reference sequence). Trimming shortened V by 0 bases and J by 4 bases, and 11 bases separated the two germline ends. The CDR3 coding sequence is TGTGCCAGCAGCTTGGGACTGGTTTCCGGAAACACCATATATTTT. Translating gives CASSLGLVSGNTIYF.

The rearrangement links TRBV3-1 (or the pseudogene TRBV3-2) to TRBJ2-5, with TRBD1 matching 7 bases. Germline CDR1 is LGHDT and CDR2 is YNNKEL (reference sequence). Trimming at V came to 3 bases and at J to 7 bases, leaving 5 bases not matched to a gene. This CDR3 has 13 amino acids. This CDR3 reads CASSHGQAVTQYF. DNA for the CDR3: TGTGCCAGCAGCCATGGACAGGCGGTGACCCAGTACTTC.

The chain combines TRBV4-1 with TRBJ2-5, with D perhaps given as TRBD1 or TRBD2 (7 bases each). The CDR3 is made up of 15 amino acids. Trimming stripped 4 bases from V and 5 bases from J, with 17 bases between. Germline CDR1 and CDR2: MGHRA and YSYEKL. The CDR3 loop reads CASSPQGGLGETQYF. The CDR3 DNA follows: TGCGCCAGCAGCCCCCAGGGGGGGCTCGGGGAGACCCAGTACTTC.

The CDR3 DNA sequence: TGTGCCAGCAGCGGAGGGGGGAAACTTGAAGCTTTCTTT. Its protein product is CASSGGGKLEAFF. The chain joins TRBV11-2 to TRBJ1-1, with D perhaps TRBD1 (6 bases). V was cut by 5 bases and J by 7 bases, with 14 bases left in between. Germline V lookup: CDR1 SGHAT, CDR2 FQNNGV. The CDR3 sequence is 13 residues long.

V gene TRBV5-4 combines with J gene TRBJ2-5, with D perhaps given as TRBD1 or TRBD2 (5 bases each). The germline V and J ends were trimmed by 6 bases and 2 bases, with 14 bases remaining between them. The germline gives CDR1 SGHNT, CDR2 YYREEE (reference sequence). The CDR3 has 14 residues. The CDR3 DNA reads TGTGCCAGCAAATTGGGACCCGGGCAAGAGACCCAGTACTTC. Encoded protein: CASKLGPGQETQYF.

The J gene is TRBJ1-1, the V gene TRBV28, with D possibly matching TRBD1 (5 bases). Germline V lookup: CDR1 MDHEN, CDR2 SYDVKM. V was cut by 6 bases and J by 5 bases, with 13 bases left in between. The CDR3 spans 13 residues. The CDR3 coding sequence is TGTGCCAGCAGCCCGTGGGGGGATACTGAAGCTTTCTTT. This translates into CASSPWGDTEAFF.

J is TRBJ1-2 and V is TRBV2, with 7 bases fitting TRBD1. The CDR3 runs to 14 residues. J gave up 6 bases and V 7 bases, and 11 bases lay outside the gene matches. Germline V lookup: CDR1 SNHLY, CDR2 FYNNEI. This CDR3 is CASKDSGTENGYTF. CDR3 nucleotide sequence: TGTGCCAGCAAGGACTCCGGGACAGAGAATGGCTACACCTTC.

This clone occurred a few times. The V call is TRBV11-3, the J call TRBJ1-1; tentatively, D is TRBD1 (5 bases). Germline CDR1 is SGHNT and CDR2 is YENEEA. This CDR3 has 13 residues. V was trimmed by 2 bases and J by 4 bases, leaving 8 bases between them. The CDR3 here is CASSLSGTTEAFF. As DNA, the CDR3 is TGTGCCAGCAGCTTAAGTGGGACCACTGAAGCTTTCTTT.

The gene calls are TRBV15 and TRBJ2-7; perhaps TRBD1 as D (6 bases). The V gene's germline CDR1 is LNHNV and CDR2 YYDKDF (reference sequence). The CDR3 covers 14 residues. V lost 0 bases, J lost 7 bases, and 13 bases lay in between. The CDR3 sequence is CATSRDTSGEEQYF. As DNA, the CDR3 is TGTGCCACCAGCAGAGATACCTCAGGGGAAGAGCAGTACTTC. Drawing the rest from reference TRBV15 and TRBJ2-7, the complete variable domain is DAMVIQNPRYQVTQFGKPVTLSCSQTLNHNVMYWYQQKSSQAPKLLFHYYDKDFNNEADTPDNFQSRRPNTSFCFLDIRSPGLGDTAMYLCATSRDTSGEEQYFGPGTRLTVT.

The rearrangement uses TRBV7-6 and TRBJ2-2; 9 positions agree with TRBD1. CDR3 length: 17 residues. Trimming at V came to 8 bases and at J to 4 bases, leaving 14 bases not matched to a gene. The germline V gene has CDR1 SGHVS and CDR2 FNYEAQ. CDR3 amino acids: CASASPVDRGTTGELFF. For the CDR3, the DNA is TGTGCCAGCGCTTCACCCGTGGACAGGGGTACCACCGGGGAGCTGTTTTTT. The complete variable domain, with remaining parts taken from reference TRBV7-6 and TRBJ2-2, reads GAGVSQSPRYKVTKRGQDVALRCDPISGHVSLYWYRQALGQGPEFLTYFNYEAQQDKSGLPNDRFSAERPEGSISTLTIQRTEQRDSAMYRCASASPVDRGTTGELFFGEGSRLTVL.